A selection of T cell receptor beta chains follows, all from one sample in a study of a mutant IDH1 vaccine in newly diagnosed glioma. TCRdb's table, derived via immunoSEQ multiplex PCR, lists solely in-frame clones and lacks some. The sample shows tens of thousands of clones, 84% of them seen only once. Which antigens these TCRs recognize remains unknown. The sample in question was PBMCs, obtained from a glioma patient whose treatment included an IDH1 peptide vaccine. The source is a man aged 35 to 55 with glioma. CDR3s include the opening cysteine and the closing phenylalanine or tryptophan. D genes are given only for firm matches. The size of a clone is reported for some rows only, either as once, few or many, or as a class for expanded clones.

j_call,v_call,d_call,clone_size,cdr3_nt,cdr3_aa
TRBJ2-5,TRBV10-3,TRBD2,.,TGTGCCACCGGGACTAGCGGGACGGAGACCCAGTACTTC,CATGTSGTETQYF
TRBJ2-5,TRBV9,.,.,TGTGCCAGCAGCGTAGTAGGAGAGACCCAGTACTTC,CASSVVGETQYF
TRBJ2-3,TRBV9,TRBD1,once,TGTGCCAGCAGCCTCTCACAGGGGATCACAGATACGCAGTATTTT,CASSLSQGITDTQYF
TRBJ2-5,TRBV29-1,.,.,TGCAGCGTGCCCGGGTCTTTACAAGAGACCCAGTACTTC,CSVPGSLQETQYF
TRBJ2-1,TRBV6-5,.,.,TGTGCCAGCAGTTACGAGGCGGACCCGTACAATGAGCAGTTCTTC,CASSYEADPYNEQFF
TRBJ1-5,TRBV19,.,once,TGTGCCAGTAGTATAGGGCAGAACAATCAGCCCCAGCATTTT,CASSIGQNNQPQHF
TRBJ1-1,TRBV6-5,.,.,TGTGCCAGCAGCCGCGAGGAGGGTCGGAACACTGAAGCTTTCTTT,CASSREEGRNTEAFF
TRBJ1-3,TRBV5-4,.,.,TGTGCCAGCAGCTTGGCCGGGACGCGAAACACCATATATTTT,CASSLAGTRNTIYF
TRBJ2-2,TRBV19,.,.,TGTGCCAGTAGTCCCCGACAGCTCTGGGTTACCGGGGAGCTGTTTTTT,CASSPRQLWVTGELFF
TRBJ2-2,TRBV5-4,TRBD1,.,TGTGCCAGCAGCTTAACGACAGGGGGTTCGGGGGAGCTGTTTTTT,CASSLTTGGSGELFF
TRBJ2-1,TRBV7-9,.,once,TGTGCCAGCAGCTTAGATGCGGGGCTAAACAATGAGCAGTTCTTC,CASSLDAGLNNEQFF
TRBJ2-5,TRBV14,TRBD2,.,TGTGCCAGCAGCCTGACTAGCGGGGCCCAAGAGACCCAGTACTTC,CASSLTSGAQETQYF
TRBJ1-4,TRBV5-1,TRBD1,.,TGCGCCAGCAGCTTCGGGACAGGCCGTGCAACTAATGAAAAACTGTTTTTT,CASSFGTGRATNEKLFF
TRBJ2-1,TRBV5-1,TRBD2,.,TGCGCCAGCCTTGCTACCGGGACTAGGCAGCAGTTCTTC,CASLATGTRQQFF
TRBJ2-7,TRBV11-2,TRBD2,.,TGTGCCAGCAGCCGGGGAGGGTTTGAGCAGTACTTC,CASSRGGFEQYF
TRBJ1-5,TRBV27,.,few,TGTGCCAGCAGTTGGGCAGGGTTTCAGCCCCAGCATTTT,CASSWAGFQPQHF
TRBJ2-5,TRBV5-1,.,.,TGCGCCAGCAGCCATGGTACAGAGACCCAGTACTTC,CASSHGTETQYF
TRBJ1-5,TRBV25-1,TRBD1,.,TGTGCCAGCAGTGAATCAGGACAGGTCAATCAGCCCCAGCATTTT,CASSESGQVNQPQHF
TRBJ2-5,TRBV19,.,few,TGTGCCAGTAGTTCTCAGCACGGACAAGAGACCCAGTACTTC,CASSSQHGQETQYF
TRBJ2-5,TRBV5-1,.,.,TGCGCCAGCAGCTTGCGTAGGCAAGAGACCCAGTACTTC,CASSLRRQETQYF
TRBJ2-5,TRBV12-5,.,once,TGTGCTAGTGCCCAATTCCTCGGGGAGACCCAGTACTTC,CASAQFLGETQYF
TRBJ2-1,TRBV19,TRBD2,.,TGTGCCAGGGGGGGGAGCTTCCCCTGCTCCTACAATGAGCAGTTCTTC,CARGGSFPCSYNEQFF
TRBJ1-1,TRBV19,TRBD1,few,TGTGCCAGTAGATGGGACAGGGTTAACACTGAAGCTTTCTTT,CASRWDRVNTEAFF
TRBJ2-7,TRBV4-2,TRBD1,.,TGTGCCAGCAGCCAAGCGAGTCGGGACAGATCCTACGAGCAGTACTTC,CASSQASRDRSYEQYF
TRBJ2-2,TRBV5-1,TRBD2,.,TGCGCCAGCAGCGGGGGGACTAGCCGAACCGGGGAGCTGTTTTTT,CASSGGTSRTGELFF
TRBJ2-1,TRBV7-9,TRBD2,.,TGTGCCAGCAGGAGCGGGAGCCACGGATCTGAGCAGTTCTTC,CASRSGSHGSEQFF
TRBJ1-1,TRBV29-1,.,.,TGCAGCGTTGAAGTCAGTGTGAACACTGAAGCTTTCTTT,CSVEVSVNTEAFF
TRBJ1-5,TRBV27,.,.,TGTGCCAGTAGGTCGTGGTCAGGGGACAATCAGCCCCAGCATTTT,CASRSWSGDNQPQHF
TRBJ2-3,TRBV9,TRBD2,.,TGTGCCAGCAGTGAAACGGCAGCGGGAGAAACAGATACGCAGTATTTT,CASSETAAGETDTQYF
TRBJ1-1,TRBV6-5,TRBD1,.,TGTGCCAGCAGTTCGGGACAGGCGCGGACTGAAGCTTTCTTT,CASSSGQARTEAFF
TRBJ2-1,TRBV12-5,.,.,TGTGCTAGTGGTTTTAACGGGATTTCAAATGAGCAGTTCTTC,CASGFNGISNEQFF
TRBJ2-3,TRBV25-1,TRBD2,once,TGTGCCAGCAGTGCGGGGGACTACTACACAGATACGCAGTATTTT,CASSAGDYYTDTQYF
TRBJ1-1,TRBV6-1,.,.,TGTGCCAGCAAGCGGAACACTGAAGCTTTCTTT,CASKRNTEAFF
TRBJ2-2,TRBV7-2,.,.,TGTGCCAGCAGCTTATCCCCGCACACCGGGGAGCTGTTTTTT,CASSLSPHTGELFF
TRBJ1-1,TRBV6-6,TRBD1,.,TGTGCCAGCAGGAGATCTGGGGACAGCATTAACGCTGAAGCTTTCTTT,CASRRSGDSINAEAFF
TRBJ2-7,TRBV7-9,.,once,TGTGCCAGCAGCTTAAGGGTTGACGAGCAGTACTTC,CASSLRVDEQYF
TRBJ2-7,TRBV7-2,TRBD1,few,TGTGCCAGCAGCAGCCGACAGGGGGAAGGAATTTACGAGCAGTACTTC,CASSSRQGEGIYEQYF